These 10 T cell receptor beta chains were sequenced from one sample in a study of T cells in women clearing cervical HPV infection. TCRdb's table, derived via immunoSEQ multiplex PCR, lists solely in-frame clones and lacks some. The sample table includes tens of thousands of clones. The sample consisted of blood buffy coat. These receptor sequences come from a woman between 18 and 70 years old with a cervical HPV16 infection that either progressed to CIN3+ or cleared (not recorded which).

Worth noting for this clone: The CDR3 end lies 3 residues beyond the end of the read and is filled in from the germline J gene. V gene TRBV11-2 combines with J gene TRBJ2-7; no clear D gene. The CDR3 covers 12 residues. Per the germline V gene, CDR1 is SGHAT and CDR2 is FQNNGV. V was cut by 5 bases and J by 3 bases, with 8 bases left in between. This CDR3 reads CASSAENYEQYF. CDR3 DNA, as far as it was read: TGTGCCAGCAGCGCGGAGAACTACGAG.

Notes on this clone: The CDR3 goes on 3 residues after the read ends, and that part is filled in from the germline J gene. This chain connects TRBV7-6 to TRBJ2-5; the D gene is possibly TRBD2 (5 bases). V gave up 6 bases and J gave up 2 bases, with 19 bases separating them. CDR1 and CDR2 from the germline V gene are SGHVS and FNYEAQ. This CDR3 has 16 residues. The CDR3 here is CASSSHRGAEQETQYF. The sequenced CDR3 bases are TGTGCCAGCAGTTCTCACCGAGGAGCGGAGCAAGAGACC.

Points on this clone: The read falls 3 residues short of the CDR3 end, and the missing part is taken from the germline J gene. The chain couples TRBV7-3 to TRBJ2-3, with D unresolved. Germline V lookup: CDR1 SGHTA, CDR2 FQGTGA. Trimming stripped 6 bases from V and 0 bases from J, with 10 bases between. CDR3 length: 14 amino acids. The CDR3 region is CASSWRSSTDTQYF. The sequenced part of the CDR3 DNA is TGTGCCAGCAGTTGGCGGTCTAGCACAGATACG.

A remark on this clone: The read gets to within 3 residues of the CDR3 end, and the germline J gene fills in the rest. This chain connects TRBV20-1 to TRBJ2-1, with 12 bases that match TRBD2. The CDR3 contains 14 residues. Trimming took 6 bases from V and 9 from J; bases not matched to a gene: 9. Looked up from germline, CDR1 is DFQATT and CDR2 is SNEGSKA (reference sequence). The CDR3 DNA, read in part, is TGCAGTGCCCCGACTAGCGGGAGCGGCGGTGAG. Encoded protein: CSAPTSGSGGE. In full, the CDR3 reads CSAPTSGSGGEQFF.

The covered CDR3 bases are TGTGCCAGCAGCGTGAATAGCGGTCGAGAGACC. This sequence encodes CASSVNSGRET. In full, the CDR3 reads CASSVNSGRETQYF. The chain employs TRBV5-4 and TRBJ2-5; a possible D gene is TRBD2 (6 bases). Read data end 3 residues before the CDR3 end; the end is taken from the germline J gene. Germline V gene data show CDR1 as SGHNT and CDR2 as YYREEE (reference sequence). V was pared by 4 bases and J by 4 bases, with 14 bases between. This CDR3 contains 14 residues.

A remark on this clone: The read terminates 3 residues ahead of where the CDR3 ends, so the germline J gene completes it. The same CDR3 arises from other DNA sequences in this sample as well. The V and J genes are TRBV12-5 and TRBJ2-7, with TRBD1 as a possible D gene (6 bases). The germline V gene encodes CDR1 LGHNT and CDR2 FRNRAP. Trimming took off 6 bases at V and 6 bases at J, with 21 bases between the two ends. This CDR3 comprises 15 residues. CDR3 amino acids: CASGLPGVPPGEQYF. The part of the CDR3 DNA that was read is TGTGCTAGTGGGCTACCAGGGGTGCCCCCGGGCGAG.

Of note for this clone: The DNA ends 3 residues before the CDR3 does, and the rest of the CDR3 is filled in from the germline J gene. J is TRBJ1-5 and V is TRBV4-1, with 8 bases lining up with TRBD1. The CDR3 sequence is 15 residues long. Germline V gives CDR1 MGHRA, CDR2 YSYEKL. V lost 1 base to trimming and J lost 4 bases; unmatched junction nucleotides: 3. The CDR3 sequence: CASSQAGGGNQPQHF. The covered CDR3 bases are TGCGCCAGCAGCCAAGCAGGGGGCGGGAATCAGCCC.

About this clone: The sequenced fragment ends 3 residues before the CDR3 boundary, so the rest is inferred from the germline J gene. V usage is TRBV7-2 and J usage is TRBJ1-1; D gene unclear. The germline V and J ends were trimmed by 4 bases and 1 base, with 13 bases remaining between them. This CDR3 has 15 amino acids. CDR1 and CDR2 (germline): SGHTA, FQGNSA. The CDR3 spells CASSSKGGGNTEAFF. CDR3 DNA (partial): TGTGCCAGCAGCTCCAAGGGTGGAGGGAACACTGAA.

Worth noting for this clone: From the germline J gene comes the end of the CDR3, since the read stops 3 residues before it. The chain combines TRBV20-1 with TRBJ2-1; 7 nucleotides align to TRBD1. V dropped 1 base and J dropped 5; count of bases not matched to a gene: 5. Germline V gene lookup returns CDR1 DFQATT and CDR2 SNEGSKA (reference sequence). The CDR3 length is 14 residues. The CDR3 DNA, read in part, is TGCAGTGCTAGAGCCTATACAGGGGACAATGAG. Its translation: CSARAYTGDNE. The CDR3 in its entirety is CSARAYTGDNEQFF.

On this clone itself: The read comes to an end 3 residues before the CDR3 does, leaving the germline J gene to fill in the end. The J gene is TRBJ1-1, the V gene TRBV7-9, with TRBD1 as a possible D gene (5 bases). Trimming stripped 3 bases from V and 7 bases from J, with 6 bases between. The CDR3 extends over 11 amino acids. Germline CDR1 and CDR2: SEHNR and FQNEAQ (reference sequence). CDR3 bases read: TGTGCCAGCAGCTTTGACAGTGAA. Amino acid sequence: CASSFDSE. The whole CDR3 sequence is CASSFDSEAFF.